Here is one TCR beta chain with its context. Construction of the TCRbeta library involved unique molecular identifiers. TCRdb re-called the PCR reads with MiXCR, one entry per CDR3 protein. Among some 390,000 distinct CDR3 sequences, around 21% were seen once, and the ten largest hold 3.8%. The sample comes from a study of T-cell reconstitution after alpha-beta-depleted transplantation in children. With 0 bases removed from V and 13 bases from J, the gap between germline ends came to 12 bases. CDR1 and CDR2 from the germline V gene are LGHNA and YSLEER. The CDR3 spans 13 residues. The sequencing here drew on PBMCs from the stem cell graft donor, taken from the stem cell graft. The chain couples TRBV4-3 to TRBJ1-4, with D possibly TRBD1 on 5 matching bases. The TCR originated in a human donor who donated a stem cell graft to a child with acute myeloid leukemia. The CDR3 coding sequence is TGCGCCAGCAGCCAAGAAGCAGGAGGGGTACTGTTTTTT. Protein: CASSQEAGGVLFF.